Below are 26 T cell receptor beta chains sequenced from a single sample in a study of T cell responses to AZD1222 COVID-19 vaccine. Produced via immunoSEQ multiplex PCR; TCRdb's table is partial and in-frame only. The sample comprises 99,000 or so clones, about 91% of which are singletons, and approximately 45% rests with the top ten. Specimen: peripheral blood, collected 28 days after the second AZD1222 dose. Source of these receptors: an adult who received the AZD1222 COVID-19 vaccine.

This clone was picked up a small number of times. The chain has TRBV2 and TRBJ1-3; D is undetermined. The V end was cut by 0 bases, the J end by 2 bases, with 17 bases between. CDR3 length: 18 residues. In germline, CDR1 is SNHLY, CDR2 FYNNEI. The CDR3 loop is CASSEAGPGFGAGNTIYF. The CDR3 bases are TGTGCCAGCAGTGAAGCCGGGCCGGGATTTGGGGCTGGAAACACCATATATTTT. The whole variable domain, filled in from reference TRBV2 and TRBJ1-3, reads EPEVTQTPSHQVTQMGQEVILRCVPISNHLYFYWYRQILGQKVEFLVSFYNNEISEKSEIFDDQFSVERPDGSNFTLKIRSTKLEDSAMYFCASSEAGPGFGAGNTIYFGEGSWLTVV.

This chain connects TRBV5-8 to TRBJ2-1; D gene uncertain. V lost 2 bases and J lost 8, with 11 bases in between. The germline CDR1 and CDR2 sequences are SGHTS and YDEGEE. This CDR3 comprises 13 residues. The DNA for the CDR3 is TGTGCCAGCAGCTTAGCCCAGGCCCATGAGCAGTTCTTC. It is translated as CASSLAQAHEQFF.

The rearrangement links TRBV4-2 to TRBJ2-1; D possibly corresponds to TRBD2 (6 bases). CDR1 and CDR2 (germline): LGHNA, YNFKEQ. This CDR3 is built from 18 residues. V lost 4 bases and J 2 bases, leaving 21 bases between the germline ends. The CDR3 nucleotides are TGTGCCAGCAGCCCAAGGGGAACCGGGGGAAGCGCCTACAATGAGCAGTTCTTC. It encodes CASSPRGTGGSAYNEQFF.

The genes are TRBV5-1 and TRBJ2-7, with 10 bases identical to TRBD1. CDR1 is SGHRS and CDR2 is YFSETQ in the germline V gene. This CDR3 spans 14 amino acids. V gave up 4 bases and J gave up 2 bases; unmatched junction bases: 3. The CDR3 sequence: CASSLGQGPYEQYF. As DNA, the CDR3 is TGCGCCAGCAGCCTGGGACAGGGGCCCTACGAGCAGTACTTC.

This chain links TRBV11-1 with TRBJ2-1, with a possible D match to TRBD1 (5 bases). This CDR3 is 14 amino acids long. Germline CDR1 SGHAT, CDR2 FQDESV (reference sequence). V was clipped by 6 bases and J by 1 base, with 10 bases between them. The CDR3 sequence: CASRLDSSYNEQFF. The CDR3 DNA follows: TGTGCCAGCAGACTCGACAGTTCCTACAATGAGCAGTTCTTC. The entire variable domain, with the rest obtained from reference TRBV11-1 and TRBJ2-1, is as follows: EAEVAQSPRYKITEKSQAVAFWCDPISGHATLYWYRQILGQGPELLVQFQDESVVDDSQLPKDRFSAERLKGVDSTLKIQPAELGDSAMYLCASRLDSSYNEQFFGPGTRLTVL.

The CDR3 DNA reads TGTGCCAGCAGCCGGGGACTAGCGGGAGGAAGGGGAGATACGCAGTATTTT. The encoded protein is CASSRGLAGGRGDTQYF. The V and J genes are TRBV5-5 and TRBJ2-3, with 15 nucleotides matching TRBD2. Per germline, CDR1 SGHKS and CDR2 YYEKEE (reference sequence). CDR3 size: 17 residues. The J segment lost 5 bases and the V segment lost 4 bases, leaving 8 bases of the junction unmatched.

The genes are TRBV5-6 and TRBJ2-7, with D uncertain. The CDR3 sequence is 12 residues long. Trimming took 0 bases from V and 9 from J, leaving 10 bases between them. Germline-derived CDR1 and CDR2 are SGHDT and YYEEEE. The CDR3 region is CASSLAASPQYF. The CDR3 DNA sequence: TGTGCCAGCAGCTTGGCCGCCAGCCCGCAGTACTTC.

The chain joins TRBV7-8 to TRBJ2-7; 9 nucleotides match TRBD1. The V and J ends lost 5 bases and 4 bases, in that order; junction bases with no gene match: 12. Germline CDR1 SGHVS, CDR2 FQNEAQ. The CDR3 has 16 residues. The chain's CDR3 is CASSARPDRGTYEQYF. DNA for the CDR3: TGTGCCAGCAGCGCCAGACCCGACAGGGGGACTTACGAGCAGTACTTC.

This clone is a singleton in its sample. The rearrangement uses TRBV27 and TRBJ2-7; 11 bases line up with TRBD2. The CDR3 extends over 13 amino acids. CDR1 and CDR2 (germline): MNHEY, SMNVEV (reference sequence). After removal of 8 bases from V and 6 bases from J, the junction contained 6 bases not matched to a gene. The chain's CDR3 is CASPGLAEVEQYF. The CDR3 DNA reads TGTGCCAGCCCGGGACTAGCGGAGGTCGAGCAGTACTTC.

V usage is TRBV7-8 and J usage is TRBJ1-3; 8 bases map to TRBD1. The V gene's germline CDR1 is SGHVS and CDR2 FQNEAQ. V was clipped by 4 bases and J by 3 bases; unmatched bases: 14. The CDR3 extends over 18 amino acids. The CDR3 DNA sequence: TGTGCCAGCAGCTGGGCCGGAAAGGACAGGGTTGTTGGAAACACCATATATTTT. Translation: CASSWAGKDRVVGNTIYF.

The CDR3 reads CASSSFRDMETQYF. CDR3 DNA sequence: TGTGCCAGCAGCTCGTTCAGGGACATGGAGACCCAGTACTTC. This rearrangement joins TRBV7-9 to TRBJ2-5; possible D gene TRBD1, 6 bases. Germline CDR1 reads SEHNR; CDR2 reads FQNEAQ (reference sequence). The CDR3 totals 14 residues. The V and J ends lost 4 bases and 5 bases respectively, with 14 bases between them.

The chain has TRBV16 and TRBJ2-7; 7 bases fit TRBD1. This CDR3 comprises 15 residues. Losses at the gene ends were 8 bases for V and 2 bases for J; bases not matched to a gene: 12. Germline loops: CDR1 KGHSY, CDR2 FQNENV. CDR3 region: CASPSGVQGAYEQYF. In nucleotides, the CDR3 is TGTGCCAGCCCCTCTGGGGTCCAGGGGGCCTACGAGCAGTACTTC.

This chain joins TRBV4-1 and TRBJ2-7, with TRBD2 matching 12 bases. V was clipped by 0 bases and J by 3 bases; unmatched bases: 3. The CDR3 runs 16 residues. Germline lookup yields CDR1 MGHRA and CDR2 YSYEKL. The CDR3 DNA reads TGCGCCAGCAGCCAAGAAAAACTAGCGGGAGGCTACGAGCAGTACTTC. This translates into CASSQEKLAGGYEQYF.

This clone was counted a single time. The V gene is TRBV14, the J gene TRBJ2-5, with TRBD2 matching 7 bases. This CDR3 has 16 residues. The trim removed 4 bases at V and 4 bases at J, leaving 12 bases unmatched. Germline CDR1 SGHDN, CDR2 FVKESK. This chain's CDR3 is CASSPMSGGRTETQYF. The CDR3 nucleotides read TGTGCCAGCAGCCCCATGAGTGGCGGGAGAACAGAGACCCAGTACTTC.

V is TRBV2 and J is TRBJ1-5, with 9 bases identical to TRBD1. The V gene end was trimmed by 5 bases and the J gene end by 4 bases; junction bases not matched to a gene: 6. The CDR3 is 15 amino acids. The germline CDR1 and CDR2 sequences are SNHLY and FYNNEI. CDR3 in DNA: TGTGCCAGCAGTCTTCCGGGACAGGGAAATCAGCCCCAGCATTTT. Its protein product is CASSLPGQGNQPQHF.

This chain joins TRBV18 and TRBJ2-7, with D maybe TRBD2 (6 bases). Germline CDR1 reads KGHSH; CDR2 reads LQKENI. This CDR3 is 14 amino acids long. V gave up 6 bases and J gave up 1 base, with 13 bases separating them. CDR3 DNA sequence: TGTGCCAGCTCTTCACCGGAGGGATCCTACGAGCAGTACTTC. This gives the protein CASSSPEGSYEQYF.

V and J are TRBV28 and TRBJ1-1; TRBD1 matches at 9 bases. V lost 6 bases, J lost 3 bases, and 5 bases stayed unmatched. Looked up from germline, CDR1 is MDHEN and CDR2 is SYDVKM. The length of the CDR3 is 14 residues. CDR3 amino acids: CASRANRGHTEAFF. The CDR3 DNA follows: TGTGCCAGCAGGGCTAACAGGGGGCACACTGAAGCTTTCTTT.

The chain is built from TRBV6-5 and TRBJ1-1, with 8 bases aligning to TRBD1. The CDR3 runs 14 residues. Trimming took 6 bases from V and 4 from J; bases not matched to a gene: 7. Germline V gives CDR1 MNHEY, CDR2 SVGAGI. The CDR3 is CASRVDRGGTEAFF. In DNA form, the CDR3 reads TGTGCCAGCAGAGTAGACAGGGGAGGCACTGAAGCTTTCTTT.

V gene TRBV7-2 combines with J gene TRBJ2-3, with 9 bases fitting TRBD2. V was pared by 4 bases and J by 6 bases, with 11 bases of the junction left unmatched. In germline, CDR1 is SGHTA, CDR2 FQGNSA. This CDR3 has 16 amino acids. CDR3 loop: CASSSDPGLAADTQYF. The CDR3 DNA reads TGTGCCAGCAGCTCAGACCCGGGACTAGCAGCGGATACGCAGTATTTT.

This rearrangement joins TRBV5-1 to TRBJ1-4, with D tentatively TRBD1 (6 bases). CDR1 is SGHRS, CDR2 YFSETQ, per germline. Trimming took off 0 bases at V and 8 bases at J, with 11 bases between the two ends. This CDR3 has 14 amino acids. The CDR3 spells CASSLAYRGEKLFF. The CDR3 bases are TGCGCCAGCAGCTTGGCCTATAGGGGGGAAAAACTGTTTTTT.

The chain combines TRBV30 with TRBJ2-2; perhaps TRBD1 as D (5 bases). CDR3 length equals 14 residues. Trimming took 1 base from V and 5 from J, leaving 11 bases between them. Germline V lookup: CDR1 GTSNPN, CDR2 SVGIG (reference sequence). The CDR3 nucleotides read TGTGCCTGGAGTGCCAGGGTAATAACCGGGGAGCTGTTTTTT. Translated, it gives CAWSARVITGELFF.

The CDR3 DNA sequence: TGTGCCAGCAGCCACTCGACGGGGACAGGGGGAGAGACCCAGTACTTC. It encodes CASSHSTGTGGETQYF. This sequence joins TRBV11-2 and TRBJ2-5, with 11 positions matching TRBD1. Germline loops: CDR1 SGHAT, CDR2 FQNNGV. The CDR3 runs 16 residues. J was trimmed by 4 bases and V by 5 bases; bases with no gene match: 9.

V usage is TRBV27 and J usage is TRBJ2-7; 14 bases map to TRBD2. With 5 bases clipped from V and 6 bases from J, the junction kept 6 bases outside the gene matches. The CDR3 contains 15 residues. The V gene's germline CDR1 is MNHEY and CDR2 SMNVEV (reference sequence). The CDR3, as DNA: TGTGCCAGCAGTCTGACCGGGACTAGCGGGAGCGAGCAGTACTTC. It yields the protein CASSLTGTSGSEQYF.

The V call is TRBV5-1, the J call TRBJ2-1; D remains ambiguous. This CDR3 comprises 13 residues. The germline CDR1 and CDR2 sequences are SGHRS and YFSETQ. V lost 0 bases and J 5 bases, leaving 6 bases between the germline ends. CDR3 sequence (DNA): TGCGCCAGCAGCTTGGAGGGCAACAATGAGCAGTTCTTC. The encoded protein is CASSLEGNNEQFF.

The V call is TRBV5-1, the J call TRBJ2-5, with D perhaps TRBD1 (5 bases). Deletions cut 4 bases from V and 10 bases from J, with 17 bases between. Germline V gene lookup returns CDR1 SGHRS and CDR2 YFSETQ. The CDR3 loop spans 13 amino acids. CDR3 bases: TGCGCCAGCAGCATGGGGCCCTCGCTGGGCCAGTACTTC. Translation gives CASSMGPSLGQYF.

The chain joins TRBV14 to TRBJ1-1; D uncertain. The V gene lost 4 bases and the J gene lost 2 bases, with 8 bases spanning the gap. This CDR3 has 13 amino acids. Germline V gene lookup returns CDR1 SGHDN and CDR2 FVKESK. CDR3 residues: CASSLGRNTEAFF. The CDR3 nucleotides are TGTGCCAGCAGCCTCGGACGCAACACTGAAGCTTTCTTT.